This T cell receptor (beta chain) came from a study of response to subunit inactivated influenza vaccine. Findings and limits, study-wide: Authors suggested few new T cells are recruited by each seasonal influenza vaccination.

Worth noting for this clonotype: The antigen remains undetermined.

TCRdb used MiXCR to reprocess the RT-PCR reads, holding one entry per CDR3 protein. This table holds roughly 700,000 distinct CDR3 sequences, around a sixth found once. The CDR3 runs to 14 residues. The germline CDR1 and CDR2 sequences are LGHNA and YSLEER. V dropped 0 bases and J dropped 0 bases, with 6 bases sitting between them. Sequencing used PBMCs from blood, obtained roughly 13 days after vaccination. The chain has TRBV4-3 and TRBJ2-7, with D unclear. The receptor was isolated from a man aged 50-60 years who received an inactivated influenza vaccine. CDR3 nucleotides: TGCGCCAGCAGCCAAGAAGCATACTCCTACGAGCAGTACTTC. This gives the protein CASSQEAYSYEQYF.